This T cell receptor beta chain was documented in a study of blood T cell repertoires in COVID-19. At the level of the study: From T cells, B-cell-depleted T cells, or PBMCs came the material, which was cDNA or gDNA.

TCRdb keeps only in-frame clones here, not all; method: immunoSEQ multiplex PCR. The sample records about 190,000 clones, less than 85% being singletons. Trimming stripped 6 bases from V and 7 bases from J, with 15 bases between. There are 14 residues in the CDR3. CDR1 and CDR2 (germline): MNHEY, SVGAGI. The sequence derives from a man aged 50 to 59 who had recovered from COVID-19. The chain couples TRBV6-5 to TRBJ2-2; maybe TRBD1 (5 bases). The sample comprised peripheral blood. The CDR3 coding sequence is TGTGCCAGCAGGGTAACCCAGGGTGGCGGGGAGCTGTTTTTT. Its translation: CASRVTQGGGELFF.